The sequence of this T cell receptor beta chain was determined in a study of T cells in Graves' hyperthyroidism and ophthalmopathy. Study-wide findings and caveats: The model anticipated ophthalmopathy a median about 6.5 months pre-onset. The majority of expanded thyroid clonotypes above 0.001 also appeared in blood. The authors' 13 V-J model separated ophthalmopathy from stable hyperthyroidism.

Many counts were recorded for this clonotype. Its antigen is not known. It was approximately 9.7 ml of fresh peripheral blood that supplied the PBMCs. TCR beta CDR3 regions were amplified from RNA. The primer set for the first-round RT-PCR of the TCR CDR3 was HTBI. TCRdb analysed the multiplex PCR reads with MiXCR anew, one entry per CDR3 protein. Of around 350,000 distinct CDR3 sequences listed, roughly 15% are singletons. V was trimmed by 5 bases and J by 4 bases, leaving 8 bases between them. This CDR3 comprises 12 residues. Germline CDR1 is ENHRY and CDR2 is SYGVKD. The sequence was collected from a woman in her thirties with Graves' hyperthyroidism that later progressed to Graves' ophthalmopathy. V is TRBV10-3 and J is TRBJ1-2; D ambiguous. The sequencing sample was made of blood. This CDR3 reads CAISPGPYGYTF. CDR3 nucleotides: TGTGCCATCAGTCCCGGACCCTATGGCTACACCTTC.